This TCR beta chain originates from a study of naive and memory T cell subsets. The library had UMIs added by 3' ligation of an oligonucleotide to TCR cDNA. RNA was extracted from 2.5 ml of whole blood of healthy adults. Reverse transcription used DNase-treated unsorted total RNA, aiming for roughly 1 to 1000 ng. The SP2 primer and nested alpha and beta constant region primers amplified ligated cDNA in four rounds. For blood and skin samples, reverse transcription used TCR alpha and beta constant primers. TCRdb used MiXCR to reprocess the 5' RACE reads, holding one entry per CDR3 protein. The table shows more than 50,000 distinct CDR3 sequences, with 7% to 8% occurring only once. Findings of the study overall: TCR transcript changes with activation or differentiation may affect this RNA method.

V was cut by 1 base and J by 6 bases, with 10 bases left in between. Germline V gene lookup returns CDR1 MNHNY and CDR2 SVGAGI (reference sequence). The CDR3 consists of 13 residues. A remark on this clonotype: No antigen is known for it.

The V gene is TRBV6-6, the J gene TRBJ2-7, with D perhaps TRBD2 (6 bases). This sequence was found in a female donor in good health. The DNA for the CDR3 is TGTGCCAGCAGTTACTTCGGCGGGGCCGAGCAGTACTTC. Translated, it gives CASSYFGGAEQYF.